This T cell receptor beta chain was obtained from a study of T cell responses to AZD1222 COVID-19 vaccine. V dropped 1 base and J dropped 1; count of bases not matched to a gene: 8. In germline, CDR1 is SGHTA, CDR2 FQGTGA. The CDR3 length is 18 residues. Data came from immunoSEQ multiplex PCR; TCRdb stores just in-frame clones and leaves some out. The table records 120,000 or so clones, roughly 86% of them present only once. The receptor comes from an adult who received the AZD1222 COVID-19 vaccine. The sequenced sample was peripheral blood, obtained 28 days after the second AZD1222 dose. This chain uses TRBV7-3 with TRBJ2-1; TRBD2 matches 9 bases. The CDR3 loop is CASSLRASGEGSYNEQFF. DNA of the CDR3: TGTGCCAGCAGCTTAAGGGCTAGCGGGGAGGGTTCCTACAATGAGCAGTTCTTC.